Each of the 7 T cell receptor beta chains below was sequenced from the same sample in a study of blood T cells in healthy people across ages. A J-beta primer mix and a sample-barcoded 5' primer were used in a second PCR of about 7 to 12 cycles. TCRdb analysed the 5' RACE reads with MiXCR anew, one entry per CDR3 protein. Of 1.5 million to 2 million distinct CDR3 sequences listed, approximately 28% are singletons. Sequenced input: blood. The receptors were sampled from a woman aged 25 to 39 in good health.

The CDR3 DNA reads as TGCGCCAGCAGCTTGGCAGCGTCTACTGACGAGCAGTACTTC. It specifies CASSLAASTDEQYF. The rearrangement joins TRBV5-1 to TRBJ2-5; D call uncertain. The J call may be wrong; the DNA end is better matched by TRBJ2-7. The germline gives CDR1 SGHRS, CDR2 YFSETQ. The CDR3 is made up of 14 amino acids.

J is TRBJ2-1 and V is TRBV29-1, with TRBD1 as a possible D gene (5 bases). V gave up 6 bases and J gave up 1 base, with 10 bases separating them. The V gene's germline CDR1 is SQVTM and CDR2 ANQGSEA. The CDR3 length is 13 residues. The CDR3 nucleotides read TGCAGCGTACGGGCAGGGTCCTACAATGAGCAGTTCTTC. Translation: CSVRAGSYNEQFF.

The chain links TRBV24-1 to TRBJ2-3, with D perhaps TRBD2 (5 bases). Germline lookup yields CDR1 KGHDR and CDR2 SFDVKD. This CDR3 contains 16 residues. Trimming removed 4 bases at V and 5 bases at J, with 18 bases between. The CDR3 sequence: CATSDPSGSLRDTQYF. DNA for the CDR3: TGTGCCACCAGTGACCCAAGCGGATCCCTGAGAGATACGCAGTATTTT.

This clonotype was observed a few times. The chain employs TRBV20-1 and TRBJ1-5; D is possibly TRBD1 (5 bases). This CDR3 region has 15 residues. Trimming removed 1 base at V and 1 base at J, with 11 bases between. The V gene's germline CDR1 is DFQATT and CDR2 SNEGSKA (reference sequence). CDR3 sequence: CSARVGENSNQPQHF. Here the CDR3 DNA reads TGCAGTGCTAGAGTAGGGGAGAACAGCAATCAGCCCCAGCATTTT.

This chain uses TRBV4-1 with TRBJ2-3; 9 bases fit TRBD1. The CDR3 runs 15 residues. CDR1 and CDR2 (germline): MGHRA, YSYEKL. Trimming removed 4 bases from V and 2 bases from J; junction bases left unmatched: 4. The CDR3 here is CASSPRDRDTDTQYF. Written as DNA, the CDR3 is TGCGCCAGCAGCCCCCGGGACAGGGACACAGATACGCAGTATTTT.

This clonotype was counted only a few times. One end of the junction is discordant with germline, which a read error may explain. The chain employs TRBV3-1 and TRBJ2-7, with a tentative D call TRBD2 (5 bases). The CDR3 is 14 amino acids. CDR1 and CDR2 from the germline V gene are LGHDT and YNNKEL (reference sequence). The CDR3 bases are TGTGCCAGCAGCCCTATCGGAGAGGGCTACGGGCAGTACTTC. Protein: CASSPIGEGYGQYF.

This clonotype has ten or more counts. The rearrangement joins TRBV4-3 to TRBJ2-5; 8 nucleotides line up with TRBD2. The germline CDR1 and CDR2 sequences are LGHNA and YSLEER. The CDR3 is made up of 15 amino acids. The ends lost 5 bases at V and 3 bases at J; junction bases unmatched: 8. CDR3 loop: CASSDTTSGKETQYF. The CDR3 nucleotides read TGCGCCAGCAGCGATACAACTAGCGGAAAAGAGACCCAGTACTTC.